Following are 6 T cell receptor beta chains from one sample sequenced in a study of blood T cells in healthy people across ages. Then a second PCR, running roughly 7 to 11 cycles, was carried out with a sample-barcoded 5' primer and a J-beta primer mix. TCRdb used MiXCR to reprocess the 5' RACE reads, holding one entry per CDR3 protein. The data hold roughly 1.4 million distinct CDR3 sequences, with approximately 63% observed a single time. The sample comprised blood. The receptors here all came from a man between 18 and 35 years old in good health.

This rearrangement joins TRBV6-1 to TRBJ2-3; the D is unclear. The V end was cut by 3 bases, the J end by 5 bases, with 15 bases between. The germline gives CDR1 MNHNS, CDR2 SASEGT. The CDR3 is made up of 15 amino acids. CDR3 loop: CASSESRFLIDTQYF. The CDR3 bases are TGTGCCAGCAGTGAGTCACGTTTTTTGATAGATACGCAGTATTTT.

The chain recombines TRBV20-1 with TRBJ2-3; D is unresolved. The CDR3 spans 14 residues. Looked up from germline, CDR1 is DFQATT and CDR2 is SNEGSKA (reference sequence). V lost 6 bases, J lost 0 bases, and 13 bases lay in between. The CDR3 loop is CSAQFSTSTDTQYF. CDR3 sequence (DNA): TGCAGTGCCCAATTTTCGACCAGCACAGATACGCAGTATTTT.

This clonotype has at least ten counts. The V and J genes are TRBV20-1 and TRBJ2-7, with TRBD1 identical over 10 bases. Per the germline V gene, CDR1 is DFQATT and CDR2 is SNEGSKA (reference sequence). Trimming took 6 bases from V and 6 from J; bases not matched to a gene: 11. The CDR3 totals 14 residues. The chain's CDR3 is CSATTGGEWCEQYF. The DNA of the CDR3 is TGCAGTGCCACGACAGGGGGCGAATGGTGCGAGCAGTACTTC.

This clonotype showed up just a few times. The chain uses TRBV28 and TRBJ2-7, with no clear D. CDR1 and CDR2 (germline): MDHEN, SYDVKM. The CDR3 extends over 11 amino acids. The germline V and J ends were trimmed by 5 bases and 7 bases, with 9 bases remaining between them. As DNA, the CDR3 is TGTGCCAGCAGTGTAAGGAAGGAGCAGTACTTC. It is translated as CASSVRKEQYF.

This chain links TRBV20-1 with TRBJ2-7; 11 nucleotides match TRBD2. This CDR3 contains 14 residues. Germline V gene lookup returns CDR1 DFQATT and CDR2 SNEGSKA (reference sequence). The V gene end was trimmed by 6 bases and the J gene end by 5 bases; junction bases not matched to a gene: 9. DNA of the CDR3: TGCAGTGCAAACCCTAGCGGGAGGAAAGACGAGCAGTACTTC. It codes for CSANPSGRKDEQYF.

This clonotype turned up a few times. The J gene is TRBJ2-1, the V gene TRBV4-2; D remains ambiguous. Trimming took 1 base from V and 7 from J, leaving 17 bases between them. From germline, CDR1 is LGHNA and CDR2 YNFKEQ. This CDR3 region has 16 residues. The CDR3 DNA sequence: TGTGCCAGCAGCCAAGCCGACAACAGTGAATCGAATGAGCAGTTCTTC. Its protein is CASSQADNSESNEQFF.